Following are 12 T cell receptor beta chains from one sample sequenced in a study of cytomegalovirus exposure and HLA in healthy donors. In the PCR, 60 Vbeta and 13 Jbeta primers were used. Produced via immunoSEQ multiplex PCR; TCRdb's table is partial and in-frame only. This repertoire shows around 200,000 clones, approximately 80% found once; its top ten account for under 0.8%. Sequencing was carried out using PBMCs. These receptors were obtained from a boy between 10 and 17 years old in good health and CMV-seronegative.

V and J are TRBV12-5 and TRBJ1-3; 7 bases align to TRBD1. Trimming cost V 6 bases and J 7 bases; bases outside gene matches: 9. The CDR3 is 14 residues long. Germline CDR1 reads LGHNT; CDR2 reads FRNRAP. In nucleotides, the CDR3 is TGTGCTAGTGGGAATTTCCCAGGGGGGAACACCATATATTTT. Its translation is CASGNFPGGNTIYF.

The chain carries TRBV19 and TRBJ1-4; possible D gene TRBD1, 6 bases. Germline V gene sequence: CDR1 LNHDA, CDR2 SQIVND (reference sequence). The V and J ends lost 5 bases and 4 bases respectively, with 17 bases between them. The CDR3 totals 16 residues. The CDR3 DNA reads as TGTGCCAGTAGTCTGAACCTCGGACAGATTAATGAAAAACTGTTTTTT. It yields the protein CASSLNLGQINEKLFF.

This clone was detected a few times. The chain couples TRBV19 to TRBJ1-4; weak D call: TRBD1 (6 bases). The CDR3 contains 15 residues. From germline, CDR1 is LNHDA and CDR2 SQIVND (reference sequence). The V end lost 7 bases, the J end lost 2 bases, and 14 bases lay between the germline ends. The CDR3 reads CASKDAGDTNEKLFF. CDR3 DNA: TGTGCCAGTAAAGACGCAGGGGATACTAATGAAAAACTGTTTTTT. Based on the CDR3 plus reference TRBV19 and TRBJ1-4, the full variable domain is DGGITQSPKYLFRKEGQNVTLSCEQNLNHDAMYWYRQDPGQGLRLIYYSQIVNDFQKGDIAEGYSVSREKKESFPLTVTSAQKNPTAFYLCASKDAGDTNEKLFFGSGTQLSVL.

DNA for the CDR3: TGCGCCAGCAGGTGGGACAGGGGCACTGAAGCTTTCTTT. Amino acids: CASRWDRGTEAFF. The chain links TRBV5-1 to TRBJ1-1, with TRBD1 matching 10 bases. With 5 bases clipped from V and 4 bases from J, the junction kept 2 bases outside the gene matches. The germline V gene has CDR1 SGHRS and CDR2 YFSETQ. The CDR3 has 13 amino acids.

This chain links TRBV5-1 with TRBJ2-7; possible D gene TRBD2, 6 bases. This CDR3 is built from 16 residues. With 0 bases removed from V and 0 bases from J, the gap between germline ends came to 13 bases. Germline V gives CDR1 SGHRS, CDR2 YFSETQ. CDR3 residues: CASSLEAGPTSYEQYF. The CDR3 coding sequence is TGCGCCAGCAGCTTGGAGGCGGGGCCGACCTCCTACGAGCAGTACTTC. The complete variable domain, with remaining parts taken from reference TRBV5-1 and TRBJ2-7, reads KAGVTQTPRYLIKTRGQQVTLSCSPISGHRSVSWYQQTPGQGLQFLFEYFSETQRNKGNFPGRFSGRQFSNSRSEMNVSTLELGDSALYLCASSLEAGPTSYEQYFGPGTRLTVT.

CDR3 nucleotide sequence: TGTGCCAGTAGTCCTAACAGGGCGTCGAACACTGAAGCTTTCTTT. It is translated as CASSPNRASNTEAFF. The chain recombines TRBV19 with TRBJ1-1; tentatively, D is TRBD1 (6 bases). This CDR3 is built from 15 residues. V was clipped by 5 bases and J by 1 base, with 14 bases between them. Per germline, CDR1 LNHDA and CDR2 SQIVND (reference sequence). The entire variable domain, with the rest obtained from reference TRBV19 and TRBJ1-1, is as follows: DGGITQSPKYLFRKEGQNVTLSCEQNLNHDAMYWYRQDPGQGLRLIYYSQIVNDFQKGDIAEGYSVSREKKESFPLTVTSAQKNPTAFYLCASSPNRASNTEAFFGQGTRLTVV.

This clone was counted between two and nine times. The rearrangement links TRBV2 to TRBJ1-2; D is unclear. Trimming took off 7 bases at V and 4 bases at J, with 16 bases between the two ends. This CDR3 has 14 residues. Germline loops: CDR1 SNHLY, CDR2 FYNNEI. The CDR3 DNA sequence: TGTGCCAGCAACGCGGCGGGTCCTCCCTATGGCTACACCTTC. Translating it yields CASNAAGPPYGYTF.

In nucleotides, the CDR3 is TGTGCCTGGAGTGCCCTAGCGGGGGCGCTCTACAATGAGCAGTTCTTC. This encodes CAWSALAGALYNEQFF. The chain uses TRBV30 and TRBJ2-1, with 10 positions matching TRBD2. The CDR3 contains 16 residues. The V and J ends lost 1 base and 3 bases, in that order; junction bases with no gene match: 6. Germline lookup yields CDR1 GTSNPN and CDR2 SVGIG (reference sequence).

The chain employs TRBV27 and TRBJ2-7; TRBD2 is a possible D gene (6 bases). Germline assignment: CDR1 MNHEY and CDR2 SMNVEV (reference sequence). The length of the CDR3 is 16 residues. Trimming removed 2 bases at V and 3 bases at J, with 17 bases between. CDR3 region: CASSLMVSGVIYEQYF. The CDR3 DNA follows: TGTGCCAGCAGTTTAATGGTCTCGGGGGTGATCTACGAGCAGTACTTC.

This clone has more than one count but fewer than ten. The V call is TRBV10-2, the J call TRBJ1-6; tentative D call: TRBD1 (6 bases). CDR3 length: 13 amino acids. CDR1 is WSHSY, CDR2 SAAADI, per germline. V was cut by 7 bases and J by 9 bases, with 13 bases left in between. CDR3 residues: CASIPTGSSPLHF. The CDR3 nucleotides read TGCGCCAGCATACCGACAGGCAGTTCACCCCTCCACTTT.

The CDR3, as DNA: TGTGCCAGCAGCTTAGGGCCTCTGGGCGGGAGCTTTGTTTACGAGCAGTACTTC. Amino acids: CASSLGPLGGSFVYEQYF. This chain joins TRBV11-3 and TRBJ2-7, with 7 positions matching TRBD2. V gave up 1 base and J gave up 4 bases; unmatched junction bases: 16. The CDR3 extends over 18 amino acids. Germline V CDR1 and CDR2: SGHNT, YENEEA.

This chain connects TRBV11-2 to TRBJ1-1, with D perhaps matching TRBD1 (5 bases). The CDR3 length is 17 residues. V lost 3 bases and J 1 base, leaving 18 bases between the germline ends. CDR1 and CDR2 from the germline V gene are SGHAT and FQNNGV. CDR3 DNA: TGTGCCAGCAGCTTGACTTCGGGGGTAAGGACGAACACTGAAGCTTTCTTT. It translates to CASSLTSGVRTNTEAFF.